A selection of T cell receptor beta chains follows, all from one sample in a study of shared clonotypes between healthy human individuals. The data were produced by immunoSEQ multiplex PCR, yet TCRdb's version contains in-frame clones alone and is incomplete. The data contain approximately 2.4 million clones, around 95% of them singletons. Input material: naive CD4+ T cells sorted from blood. These receptor sequences come from a man between 18 and 35 years old in good health. CDR3s include the opening cysteine and the closing phenylalanine or tryptophan. The D gene is left open where the match is weak. Some rows have no size entry. The others give once, few or many, or a class for an expanded clone.

>TRBJ2-5|TRBV2|.|.
TGTGCCAGCAGGGACCGCCTTCAAGAAGAGACCCAGTACTTC
CASRDRLQEETQYF
>TRBJ2-7|TRBV7-8|TRBD2|.
TGTGCCAGCACAGCGGGAGGAGGTGAGCAGTACTTC
CASTAGGGEQYF
>TRBJ1-5|TRBV10-2|.|.
TGCGCCAGCAGTGATCCAGGGGAACATCAGCCCCAGCATTTT
CASSDPGEHQPQHF
>TRBJ2-7|TRBV4-3|.|.
TGCGCCAGCAGCCAGGGCTACAGAGCTTCAAACGAGCAGTACTTC
CASSQGYRASNEQYF
>TRBJ1-5|TRBV2|.|.
TGTGCCAGCAGCCTAGACAGGAGTAGCAATCAGCCCCAGCATTTT
CASSLDRSSNQPQHF
>TRBJ1-1|TRBV2|.|.
TGTGCCAGCAGACCGGAGACAGGATCCACTGAAGCTTTCTTT
CASRPETGSTEAFF
>TRBJ2-5|TRBV9|TRBD2|.
TGTGCCAGCAGCGTCGGACAGAATTTAGCGGGGACCCGGGAGACCCAGTACTTC
CASSVGQNLAGTRETQYF
>TRBJ2-7|TRBV25-1|.|.
TGTGCCAGCAGTGAACCCTTACAGGGGGGGCGCTTCTACGAGCAGTACTTC
CASSEPLQGGRFYEQYF
>TRBJ2-2|TRBV10-3|TRBD1|once
TGTGCCATCAAGGCCTCGGGACAGATGAACACCGGGGAGCTGTTTTTT
CAIKASGQMNTGELFF
>TRBJ2-7|TRBV29-1|.|.
TGCAGCGTTGAAGCGACGAAAAACGGGGATCAGCAGTACTTC
CSVEATKNGDQQYF
>TRBJ2-5|TRBV29-1|.|.
TGCAGCGTCAAGATGTTTGTCCCCTGGGAGACCCAGTACTTC
CSVKMFVPWETQYF
>TRBJ1-1|TRBV29-1|.|.
TGCAGCGTTGTCACGGCAGACATGAACACTGAAGCTTTCTTT
CSVVTADMNTEAFF
>TRBJ2-7|TRBV4-2|TRBD2|.
TGTGCCAGCAGCCAAGATGTGGTAGCGGGCTCCTACGAGCAGTACTTC
CASSQDVVAGSYEQYF
>TRBJ1-5|TRBV2|.|.
TGTGCCAGCAGTGAACGGCAGGCAAAACAGCCCCAGCATTTT
CASSERQAKQPQHF
>TRBJ2-7|TRBV12-2|.|.
TGTGCAAGTCGCTTAGCGAGCGGGACTCAGGGGGACCACGAGCAGTACTTC
CASRLASGTQGDHEQYF
>TRBJ2-5|TRBV10-3|.|.
TGTGCCATCAGGGGGGGGACGTCAGGACAGTTTAGCGAGACCCAGTACTTC
CAIRGGTSGQFSETQYF
>TRBJ1-2|TRBV2|.|.
TGTGCCAGCAGCCCCCTTACGGCCGCGCATGGCTACACCTTC
CASSPLTAAHGYTF
>TRBJ2-1|TRBV27|.|.
TGTGCCAGCAGTTTAGATCCTAGCTCCTACAATGAGCAGTTCTTC
CASSLDPSSYNEQFF
>TRBJ2-1|TRBV11-3|TRBD2|.
TGTGCCAGCAGTCAAACCGGGACTAGCGGGGGTCACTACAATGAGCAGTTCTTC
CASSQTGTSGGHYNEQFF